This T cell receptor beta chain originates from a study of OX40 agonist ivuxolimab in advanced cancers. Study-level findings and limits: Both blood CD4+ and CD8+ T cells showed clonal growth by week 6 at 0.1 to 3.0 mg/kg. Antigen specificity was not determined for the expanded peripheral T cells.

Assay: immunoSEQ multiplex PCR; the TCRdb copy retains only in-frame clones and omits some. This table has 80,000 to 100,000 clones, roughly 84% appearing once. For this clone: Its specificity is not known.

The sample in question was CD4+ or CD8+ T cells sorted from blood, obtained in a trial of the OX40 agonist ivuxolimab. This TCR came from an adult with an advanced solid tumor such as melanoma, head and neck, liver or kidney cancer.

The CDR3, as DNA: TGTGCCAGCTCCGCGGCCTACAATGAGCAGTTCTTC. Residues: CASSAAYNEQFF. This sequence joins TRBV6-5 and TRBJ2-1; D remains unclear. The CDR3 has 12 amino acids. Trimming took off 8 bases at V and 2 bases at J, with 7 bases between the two ends. Germline assignment: CDR1 MNHEY and CDR2 SVGAGI.